Below are 2 T cell receptor beta chains sequenced from a single sample in a study of OX40 agonist ivuxolimab in advanced cancers. Using immunoSEQ multiplex PCR, the repertoire was profiled, and TCRdb retains in-frame clones only, with some absent. Of fewer than 85,000 clones listed, 80% to 95% are singletons. The sequencing here drew on CD4+ or CD8+ T cells sorted from blood, taken in a trial of the OX40 agonist ivuxolimab. Receptor source: an adult with an advanced solid tumor such as melanoma, head and neck, liver or kidney cancer.

The chain couples TRBV6-1 to TRBJ2-1; D is ambiguous. This CDR3 spans 17 amino acids. CDR1 is MNHNS and CDR2 is SASEGT in the germline V gene. V lost 3 bases to trimming and J lost 3 bases, with 18 bases between them. In DNA, the CDR3 is TGTGCCAGCAGTGAGAATCTCCGGAGTCTGGACTACAATGAGCAGTTCTTC. It codes for CASSENLRSLDYNEQFF.

V gene TRBV2 combines with J gene TRBJ1-2, with D perhaps matching TRBD1 (6 bases). Germline V CDR1 and CDR2: SNHLY, FYNNEI. V was cut by 4 bases and J by 4 bases, with 13 bases left in between. CDR3 size: 14 residues. CDR3 bases: TGTGCCAGCAGTGTGCAGGGGCCGGGCTATGGCTACACCTTC. Protein sequence: CASSVQGPGYGYTF.